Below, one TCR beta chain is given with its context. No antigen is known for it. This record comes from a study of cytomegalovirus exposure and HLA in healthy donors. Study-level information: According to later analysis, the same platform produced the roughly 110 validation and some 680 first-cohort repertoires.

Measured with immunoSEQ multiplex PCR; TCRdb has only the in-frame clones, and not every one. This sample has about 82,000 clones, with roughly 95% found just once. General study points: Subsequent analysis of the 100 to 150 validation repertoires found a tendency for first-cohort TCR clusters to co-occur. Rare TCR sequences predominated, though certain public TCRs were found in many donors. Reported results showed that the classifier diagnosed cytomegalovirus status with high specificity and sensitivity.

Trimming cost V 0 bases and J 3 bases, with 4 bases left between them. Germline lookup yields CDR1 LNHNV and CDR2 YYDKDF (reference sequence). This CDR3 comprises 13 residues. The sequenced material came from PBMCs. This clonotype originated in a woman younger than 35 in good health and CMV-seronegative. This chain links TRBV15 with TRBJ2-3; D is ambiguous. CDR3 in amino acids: CATSRDHTDTQYF. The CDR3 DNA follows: TGTGCCACCAGCAGAGATCATACAGATACGCAGTATTTT.